This TCR beta chain was captured in a study of cytomegalovirus exposure and HLA in healthy donors. About the research overall: Of about 400 genotyped donors, approximately 84% clustered with self-reported Caucasian donors.

The V gene's germline CDR1 is SGHTA and CDR2 FQGNSA. The V and J ends lost 2 bases and 11 bases, in that order; junction bases with no gene match: 11. This CDR3 is 15 amino acids long. PCR employed 60 Vbeta and 13 Jbeta primers. Only in-frame clones appear in the TCRdb table, and some are missing; sequencing was by immunoSEQ multiplex PCR. The sample holds 30,000 to 40,000 clones. The chain joins TRBV7-2 to TRBJ2-5, with 10 bases that match TRBD2. This clonotype was obtained from a man aged 35 to 55 in good health and CMV-seropositive. Material: PBMCs. This chain's CDR3 is CASSLFLAGAREQYF. Here the CDR3 DNA reads TGTGCCAGCAGCTTATTTCTAGCGGGAGCTAGGGAGCAGTACTTC.